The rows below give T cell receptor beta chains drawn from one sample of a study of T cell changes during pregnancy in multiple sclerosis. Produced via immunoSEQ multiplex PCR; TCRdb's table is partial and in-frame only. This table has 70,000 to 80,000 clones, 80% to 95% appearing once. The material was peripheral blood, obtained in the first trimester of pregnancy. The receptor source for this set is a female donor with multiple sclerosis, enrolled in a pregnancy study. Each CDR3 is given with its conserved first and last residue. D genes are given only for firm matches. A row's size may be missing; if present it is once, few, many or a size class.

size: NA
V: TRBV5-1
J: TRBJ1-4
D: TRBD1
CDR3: CASSLITGGTTNEKLFF
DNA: TGCGCCAGCAGCTTGATAACAGGGGGCACAACTAATGAAAAACTGTTTTTT

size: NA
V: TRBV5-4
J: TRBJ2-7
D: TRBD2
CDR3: CASSPLRGGRSYEQYF
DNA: TGTGCCAGCAGCCCGCTGCGGGGGGGCCGTTCCTACGAGCAGTACTTC

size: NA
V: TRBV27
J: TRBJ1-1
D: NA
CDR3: CASRSRDWRDTEAFF
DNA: TGTGCCAGCAGATCTCGGGACTGGCGGGACACTGAAGCTTTCTTT

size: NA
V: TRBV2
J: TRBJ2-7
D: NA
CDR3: CASSEEVVLGRRSYEQYF
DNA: TGTGCCAGCAGTGAGGAGGTTGTCCTGGGTAGGCGCTCCTACGAGCAGTACTTC

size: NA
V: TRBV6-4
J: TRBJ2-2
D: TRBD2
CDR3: CASSDSFASGSRSPGELFF
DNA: TGTGCCAGCAGTGACTCTTTTGCTAGCGGGAGCCGGTCCCCGGGGGAGCTGTTTTTT

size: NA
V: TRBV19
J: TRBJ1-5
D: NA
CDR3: CASRSDSAPTQPQHF
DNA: TGTGCCAGTAGGAGTGACAGCGCACCAACGCAGCCCCAGCATTTT

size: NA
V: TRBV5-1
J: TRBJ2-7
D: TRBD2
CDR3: CASSLATSGRAGYEQYF
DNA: TGCGCCAGCAGCTTGGCTACTAGCGGGAGGGCCGGGTACGAGCAGTACTTC

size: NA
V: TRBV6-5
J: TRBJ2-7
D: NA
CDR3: CASSDRRALYEQYF
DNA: TGTGCCAGCAGTGACAGACGGGCCCTCTACGAGCAGTACTTC

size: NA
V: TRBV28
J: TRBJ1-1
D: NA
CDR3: CASTNRQVNTEAFF
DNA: TGTGCCAGCACAAATAGACAGGTAAACACTGAAGCTTTCTTT

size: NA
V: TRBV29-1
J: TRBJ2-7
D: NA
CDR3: CSVEGWGEYEQYF
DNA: TGCAGCGTTGAAGGCTGGGGGGAATACGAGCAGTACTTC

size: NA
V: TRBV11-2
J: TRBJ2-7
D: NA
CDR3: CASSGHSSYEQYF
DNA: TGTGCCAGCAGCGGTCATAGCTCCTACGAGCAGTACTTC

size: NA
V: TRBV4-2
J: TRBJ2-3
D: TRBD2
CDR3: CASSQAAGGPPDTQYF
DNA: TGTGCCAGCAGCCAAGCGGCGGGGGGGCCGCCAGATACGCAGTATTTT

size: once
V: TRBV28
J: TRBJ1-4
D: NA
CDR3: CASSTSRADEKLFF
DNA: TGTGCCAGCAGTACCTCGAGGGCTGATGAAAAACTGTTTTTT

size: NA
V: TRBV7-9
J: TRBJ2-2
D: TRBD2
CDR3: CAVSGGDNTGELFF
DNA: TGTGCCGTAAGCGGGGGAGATAACACCGGGGAGCTGTTTTTT

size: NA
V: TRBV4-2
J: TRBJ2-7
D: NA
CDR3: CASSQAPIRSGSYEQYF
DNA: TGTGCCAGCAGCCAAGCTCCAATCCGGTCGGGCTCCTACGAGCAGTACTTC

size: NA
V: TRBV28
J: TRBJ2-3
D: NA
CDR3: CASSFDVRGQQYF
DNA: TGTGCCAGCAGTTTCGACGTGAGAGGTCAGCAGTATTTT

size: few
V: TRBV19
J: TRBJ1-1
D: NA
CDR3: CESTDQAEAFF
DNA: TGCGAGTCCACTGATCAGGCAGAAGCTTTCTTT

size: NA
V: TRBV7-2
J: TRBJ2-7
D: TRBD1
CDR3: CASSSRQGRGYEQYF
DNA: TGTGCCAGCAGCTCCCGACAGGGAAGGGGGTACGAGCAGTACTTC

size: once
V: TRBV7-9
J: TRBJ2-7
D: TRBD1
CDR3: CASSLVPGGPHEQYF
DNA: TGTGCCAGCAGCTTAGTTCCAGGGGGCCCCCACGAGCAGTACTTC

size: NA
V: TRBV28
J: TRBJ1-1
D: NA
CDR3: CASSLVQPAREAFF
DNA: TGTGCCAGCAGTTTGGTCCAGCCCGCGCGGGAAGCTTTCTTT

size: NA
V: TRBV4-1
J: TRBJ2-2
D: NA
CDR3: CASRSVALTGELFF
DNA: TGCGCCAGCAGGTCCGTGGCCCTCACCGGGGAGCTGTTTTTT

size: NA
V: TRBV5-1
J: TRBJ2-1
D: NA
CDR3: CASSLWAGNNEQFF
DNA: TGCGCCAGCAGCCTGTGGGCGGGGAACAATGAGCAGTTCTTC

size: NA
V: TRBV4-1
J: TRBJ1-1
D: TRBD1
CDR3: CASRQPPTGDGTEAFF
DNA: TGCGCCAGCAGGCAACCTCCGACAGGGGACGGGACTGAAGCTTTCTTT

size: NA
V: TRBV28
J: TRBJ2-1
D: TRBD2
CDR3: CASYELGLAGRQSSYNEQFF
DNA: TGTGCCAGCTACGAACTGGGACTAGCGGGACGACAGAGCTCCTACAATGAGCAGTTCTTC

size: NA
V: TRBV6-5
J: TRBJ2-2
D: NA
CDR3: CASNKDSRMFF
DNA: TGTGCCAGCAACAAGGACTCAAGGATGTTTTTT

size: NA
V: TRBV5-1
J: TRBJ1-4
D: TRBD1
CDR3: CASSSTGTGLSRKLFF
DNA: TGCGCCAGCAGTAGTACCGGGACAGGGCTCTCGCGGAAACTGTTTTTT

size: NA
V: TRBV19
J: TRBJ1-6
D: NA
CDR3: CASKGPGPGSPLHF
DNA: TGTGCCAGTAAAGGTCCGGGCCCGGGATCACCCCTCCACTTT

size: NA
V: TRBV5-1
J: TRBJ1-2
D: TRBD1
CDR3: CASRPGQDYGYTF
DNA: TGCGCCAGCCGACCGGGACAGGACTATGGCTACACCTTC

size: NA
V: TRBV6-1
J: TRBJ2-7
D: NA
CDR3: CASSEWRREGASRRYEQYF
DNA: TGTGCCAGCAGTGAATGGAGAAGGGAAGGGGCCAGCCGCAGGTACGAGCAGTACTTC

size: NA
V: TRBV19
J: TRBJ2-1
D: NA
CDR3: CASSVSSRVGNEQFF
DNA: TGTGCCAGTAGTGTTAGTAGCAGGGTCGGCAATGAGCAGTTCTTC

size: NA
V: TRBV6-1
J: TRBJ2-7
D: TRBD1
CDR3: CASRRQGSSYEQYF
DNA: TGTGCCAGCAGGAGACAGGGAAGCTCCTACGAGCAGTACTTC

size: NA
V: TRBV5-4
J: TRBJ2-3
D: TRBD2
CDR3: CASSPGTSGSTDTQYF
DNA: TGTGCCAGCAGCCCGGGGACTAGCGGGAGCACAGATACGCAGTATTTT

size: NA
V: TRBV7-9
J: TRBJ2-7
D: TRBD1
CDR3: CASSLGMGQDYEQYF
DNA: TGTGCCAGCAGCTTAGGCATGGGACAGGACTACGAGCAGTACTTC

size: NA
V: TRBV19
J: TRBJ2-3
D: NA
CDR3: CASSIKSGFTDTQYF
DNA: TGTGCCAGTAGTATTAAAAGCGGATTCACAGATACGCAGTATTTT

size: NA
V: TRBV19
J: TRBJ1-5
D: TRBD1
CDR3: CASKDRDRNQPQHF
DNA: TGTGCCAGTAAAGACAGGGACCGCAATCAGCCCCAGCATTTT

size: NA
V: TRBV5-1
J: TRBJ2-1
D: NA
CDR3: CASSPRDTDNEQFF
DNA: TGCGCCAGCAGCCCCCGTGACACGGACAATGAGCAGTTCTTC

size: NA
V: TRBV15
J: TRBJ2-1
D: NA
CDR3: CATGGNEQFF
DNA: TGTGCCACCGGGGGGAATGAGCAGTTCTTC

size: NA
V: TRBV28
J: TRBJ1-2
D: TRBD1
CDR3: CASSLTGANYGYTF
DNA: TGTGCCAGCAGTTTAACAGGGGCTAACTATGGCTACACCTTC

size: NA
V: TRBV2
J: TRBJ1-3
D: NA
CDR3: CASSERHPTGNTIYF
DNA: TGTGCCAGCAGTGAACGACACCCCACTGGAAACACCATATATTTT

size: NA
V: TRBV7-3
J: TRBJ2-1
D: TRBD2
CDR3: CASSSGTSGNEQFF
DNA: TGTGCCAGCAGCTCAGGGACTAGCGGCAATGAGCAGTTCTTC

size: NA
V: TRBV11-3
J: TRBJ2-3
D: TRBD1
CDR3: CASSSFTGGDTQYF
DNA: TGTGCCAGCAGCTCCTTCACAGGGGGGGATACGCAGTATTTT

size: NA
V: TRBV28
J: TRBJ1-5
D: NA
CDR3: CASRGNLNQPQHF
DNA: TGTGCCAGCCGAGGGAACTTGAATCAGCCCCAGCATTTT

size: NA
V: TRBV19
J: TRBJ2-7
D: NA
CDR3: CASSSSYEQYF
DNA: TGTGCCAGTAGTTCTTCCTACGAGCAGTACTTC

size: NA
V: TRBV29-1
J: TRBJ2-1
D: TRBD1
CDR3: CSVVIGQGRYNEQFF
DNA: TGCAGCGTTGTAATAGGACAGGGTCGCTACAATGAGCAGTTCTTC

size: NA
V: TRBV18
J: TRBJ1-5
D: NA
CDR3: CASSPLDSRRGQPQHF
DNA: TGTGCCAGCTCACCACTGGACAGTCGCAGGGGTCAGCCCCAGCATTTT

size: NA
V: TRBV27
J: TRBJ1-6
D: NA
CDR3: CASREGAGVLSPLHF
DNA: TGTGCCAGCAGGGAAGGGGCAGGGGTTTTATCACCCCTCCACTTT

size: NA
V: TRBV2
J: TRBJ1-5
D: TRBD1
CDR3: CASSAGQGGQPQHF
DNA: TGTGCCAGCAGCGCCGGACAGGGCGGTCAGCCCCAGCATTTT

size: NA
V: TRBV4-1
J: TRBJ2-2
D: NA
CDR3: CASRGFGELFF
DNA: TGCGCCAGCCGGGGTTTCGGGGAGCTGTTTTTT

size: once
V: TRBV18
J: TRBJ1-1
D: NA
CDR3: CASSPSGVGASEAFF
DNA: TGTGCCAGCTCACCGTCCGGGGTGGGGGCGAGCGAAGCTTTCTTT

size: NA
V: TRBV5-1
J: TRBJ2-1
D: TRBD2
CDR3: CASSQKAGGPASYNEQFF
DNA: TGCGCCAGCAGCCAAAAAGCGGGAGGGCCGGCCTCCTACAATGAGCAGTTCTTC

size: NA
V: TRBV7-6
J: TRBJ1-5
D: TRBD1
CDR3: CASSLEVGGAVSNQPQHF
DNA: TGTGCCAGCAGCTTAGAAGTAGGGGGCGCCGTGAGCAATCAGCCCCAGCATTTT

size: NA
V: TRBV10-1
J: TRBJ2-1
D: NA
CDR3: CASSRGSAEQFF
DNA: TGCGCCAGCAGTCGGGGTTCCGCCGAGCAGTTCTTC

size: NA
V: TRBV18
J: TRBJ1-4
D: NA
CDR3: CASSPSVGGFNPTATNEKLFF
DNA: TGTGCCAGCTCACCATCTGTCGGAGGGTTTAATCCCACTGCAACTAATGAAAAACTGTTTTTT

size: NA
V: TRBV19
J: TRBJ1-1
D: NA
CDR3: CASSIWGGQNTEAFF
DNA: TGTGCCAGTAGTATATGGGGGGGACAGAACACTGAAGCTTTCTTT